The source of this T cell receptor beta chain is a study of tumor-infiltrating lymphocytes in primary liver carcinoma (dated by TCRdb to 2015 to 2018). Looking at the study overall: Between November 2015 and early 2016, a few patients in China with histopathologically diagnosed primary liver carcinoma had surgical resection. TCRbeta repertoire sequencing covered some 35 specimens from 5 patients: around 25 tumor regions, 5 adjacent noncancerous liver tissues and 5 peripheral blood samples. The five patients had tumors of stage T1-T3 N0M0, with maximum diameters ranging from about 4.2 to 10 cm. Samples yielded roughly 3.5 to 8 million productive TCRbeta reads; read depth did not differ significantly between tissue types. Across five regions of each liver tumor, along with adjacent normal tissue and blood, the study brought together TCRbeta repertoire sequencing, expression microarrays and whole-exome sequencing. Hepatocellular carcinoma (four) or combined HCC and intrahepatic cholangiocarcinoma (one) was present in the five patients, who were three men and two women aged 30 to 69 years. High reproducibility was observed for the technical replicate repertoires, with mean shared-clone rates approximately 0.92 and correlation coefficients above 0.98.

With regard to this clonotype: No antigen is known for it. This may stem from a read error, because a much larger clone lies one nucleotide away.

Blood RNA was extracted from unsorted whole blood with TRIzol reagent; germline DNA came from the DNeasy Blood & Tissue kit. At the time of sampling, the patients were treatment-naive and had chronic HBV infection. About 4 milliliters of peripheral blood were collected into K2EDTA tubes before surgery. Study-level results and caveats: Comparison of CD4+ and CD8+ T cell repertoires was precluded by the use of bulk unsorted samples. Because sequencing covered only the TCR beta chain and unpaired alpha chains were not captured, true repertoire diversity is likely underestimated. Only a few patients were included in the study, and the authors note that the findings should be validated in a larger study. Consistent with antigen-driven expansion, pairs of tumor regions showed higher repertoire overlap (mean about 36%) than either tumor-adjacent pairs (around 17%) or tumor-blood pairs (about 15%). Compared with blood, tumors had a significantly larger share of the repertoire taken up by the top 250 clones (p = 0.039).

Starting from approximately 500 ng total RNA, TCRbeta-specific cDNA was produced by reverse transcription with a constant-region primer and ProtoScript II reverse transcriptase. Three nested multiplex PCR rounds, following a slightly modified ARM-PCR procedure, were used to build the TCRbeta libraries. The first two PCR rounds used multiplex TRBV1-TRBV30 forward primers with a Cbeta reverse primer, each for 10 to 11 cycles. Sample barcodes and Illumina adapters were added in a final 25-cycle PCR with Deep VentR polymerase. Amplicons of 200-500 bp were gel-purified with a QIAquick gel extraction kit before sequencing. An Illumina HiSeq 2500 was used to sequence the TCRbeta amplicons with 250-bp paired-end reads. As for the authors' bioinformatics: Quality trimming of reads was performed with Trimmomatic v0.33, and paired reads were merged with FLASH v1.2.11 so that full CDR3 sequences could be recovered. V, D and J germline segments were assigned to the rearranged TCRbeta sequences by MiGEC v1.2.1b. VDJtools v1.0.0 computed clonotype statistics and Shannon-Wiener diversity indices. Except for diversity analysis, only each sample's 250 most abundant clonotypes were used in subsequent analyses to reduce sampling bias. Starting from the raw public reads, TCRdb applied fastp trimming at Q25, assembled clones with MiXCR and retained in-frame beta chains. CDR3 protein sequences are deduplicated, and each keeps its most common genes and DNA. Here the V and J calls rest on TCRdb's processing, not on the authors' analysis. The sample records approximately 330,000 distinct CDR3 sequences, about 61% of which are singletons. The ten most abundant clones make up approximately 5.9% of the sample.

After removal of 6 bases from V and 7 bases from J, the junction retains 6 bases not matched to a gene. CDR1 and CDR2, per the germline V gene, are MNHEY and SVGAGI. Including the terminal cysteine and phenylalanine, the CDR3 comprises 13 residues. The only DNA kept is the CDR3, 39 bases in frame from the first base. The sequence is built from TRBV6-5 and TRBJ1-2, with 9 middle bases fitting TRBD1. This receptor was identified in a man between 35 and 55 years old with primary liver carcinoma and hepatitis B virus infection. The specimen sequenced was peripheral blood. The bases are TGTGCCAGCAGCCGGGACAGGGTGGGTGGCTACACCTTC. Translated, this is CASSRDRVGGYTF.